This T cell receptor (beta chain) stems from a study of CD8+CD57+ T cells in acquired aplastic anemia. Concerning this clonotype: Sequence at one end of the junction differs from germline and may be a read error.

Germline loops: CDR1 LNHDA, CDR2 SQIVND (reference sequence). CDR3 size: 12 residues. Previously, flow cytometry had revealed CD8+CD57+ cell expansion in the patients chosen for sequencing. Genomic DNA was employed as the template in profiling TCR beta VDJ and CDR3. One entry per CDR3 protein, called by TCRdb with MiXCR from the reads. The table shows 120,000 or so distinct CDR3 sequences, with approximately 41% occurring only once. What was sequenced was sorted CD4+, CD8+, or CD8+CD57+ T cells (not recorded which) from PBMCs. The source is a human donor with aplastic anemia. The V gene is TRBV19, the J gene TRBJ1-2; TRBD1 matches 10 bases. CDR3 DNA: TGTGCCACCTCGCCCAGTGACAGGGGGCGAACTTTC. Translation: CATSPSDRGRTF. Drawing the rest from reference TRBV19 and TRBJ1-2, the complete variable domain is DGGITQSPKYLFRKEGQNVTLSCEQNLNHDAMYWYRQDPGQGLRLIYYSQIVNDFQKGDIAEGYSVSREKKESFPLTVTSAQKNPTAFYLCATSPSDRGRTFGSGTRLTVV.